This TCR beta chain appears in the sequencing data of a study of control samples from healthy donors and cancer patients. Profiled with immunoSEQ multiplex PCR; TCRdb holds only in-frame clones, not every one. The sample records 130,000 to 150,000 clones, approximately 91% being singletons. The CDR3 sequence is 14 residues long. V shed 4 bases, J shed 8 bases, and the junction held 8 bases outside the gene matches. Germline CDR1 is SGHAT and CDR2 is FQNNGV. The sample comprised blood. The receptor comes from a man aged 25-45 years in good health. The chain couples TRBV11-2 to TRBJ2-1, with TRBD2 matching over 7 bases. The CDR3 bases are TGTGCCAGCAGCTCGGTGGGACTAATCGATGAGCAGTTCTTC. This encodes CASSSVGLIDEQFF.